Listed here are 25 T cell receptor beta chains from one sample, sequenced in a study of T cell responses to AZD1222 COVID-19 vaccine. Assay used: immunoSEQ multiplex PCR; TCRdb lists only in-frame clones, some missing. The data show under 200,000 clones, roughly 92% seen once. Here the sequenced sample was peripheral blood, taken 28 days after the second dose of the MenACWY control vaccine. The receptors stem from an adult who received the MenACWY meningococcal vaccine as a control.

The chain joins TRBV2 to TRBJ2-7; 8 bases align to TRBD1. The V and J ends lost 4 bases and 6 bases, in that order; junction bases with no gene match: 8. The CDR3 length is 14 residues. CDR1 and CDR2 from the germline V gene are SNHLY and FYNNEI. The CDR3 sequence is CASSVTGADAEQYF. The CDR3 nucleotides are TGTGCCAGCAGTGTGACAGGGGCGGACGCCGAGCAGTACTTC.

The chain links TRBV29-1 to TRBJ2-7, with 9 nucleotides matching TRBD1. The CDR3 loop spans 12 amino acids. The V gene end was trimmed by 4 bases and the J gene end by 4 bases; junction bases not matched to a gene: 2. Germline V gives CDR1 SQVTM, CDR2 ANQGSEA. CDR3 DNA: TGCAGCGTTGGGGACAGGGCGTACGAGCAGTACTTC. It translates to CSVGDRAYEQYF.

The chain combines TRBV15 with TRBJ1-1; the D is unclear. Germline-derived CDR1 and CDR2 are LNHNV and YYDKDF (reference sequence). The CDR3 has 15 residues. The V end was cut by 1 base, the J end by 5 bases, with 14 bases between. CDR3 DNA sequence: TGTGCCACCAGCAGAGTATTGACATATGGGACTGAAGCTTTCTTT. The encoded protein is CATSRVLTYGTEAFF.

The rearrangement uses TRBV9 and TRBJ2-1; D unresolved. Trimming pared 2 bases from V and 7 bases from J, leaving 13 bases between. Germline V CDR1 and CDR2: SGDLS, YYNGEE. The CDR3 loop spans 14 amino acids. The CDR3 bases are TGTGCCAGCAGCGTCCTTGACGGGCCGAATGAGCAGTTCTTC. Translated, it gives CASSVLDGPNEQFF.

The chain has TRBV7-2 and TRBJ2-5; no clear D gene. V was clipped by 5 bases and J by 3 bases, with 4 bases between them. The CDR3 contains 11 residues. Germline V CDR1 and CDR2: SGHTA, FQGNSA. CDR3 region: CASSQEETQYF. The CDR3 coding sequence is TGTGCCAGCAGCCAAGAAGAGACCCAGTACTTC. The full variable domain, in which reference TRBV7-2 and TRBJ2-5 provide the parts outside the CDR3, is GAGVSQSPSNKVTEKGKDVELRCDPISGHTALYWYRQSLGQGLEFLIYFQGNSAPDKSGLPSDRFSAERTGGSVSTLTIQRTQQEDSAVYLCASSQEETQYFGPGTRLLVL.

The CDR3: CASRDYLSAGGFLTDTQYF. CDR3 DNA: TGTGCCAGCCGCGACTACCTCTCAGCGGGAGGCTTTTTGACAGATACGCAGTATTTT. This rearrangement joins TRBV27 to TRBJ2-3, with TRBD2 identical over 9 bases. After removal of 8 bases from V and 3 bases from J, the junction contained 21 bases not matched to a gene. This CDR3 is built from 19 residues. Germline assignment: CDR1 MNHEY and CDR2 SMNVEV (reference sequence).

DNA of the CDR3: TGTGCCAGCAGCTTAGATCCAGCGGCTGCTAACTATGGCTACACCTTC. This gives the protein CASSLDPAAANYGYTF. The chain recombines TRBV11-2 with TRBJ1-2; D unclear. V was cut by 0 bases and J by 0 bases, with 11 bases left in between. The CDR3 totals 16 residues. CDR1 and CDR2 from the germline V gene are SGHAT and FQNNGV.

This chain joins TRBV25-1 and TRBJ2-7; 11 positions agree with TRBD1. The ends lost 3 bases at V and 1 base at J; junction bases unmatched: 2. CDR3 length: 15 residues. Germline V gene data show CDR1 as MGHDK and CDR2 as SYGVNS. The CDR3 region has the DNA TGTGCCAGCAGTGACCGGGACAGGGGGTCCTACGAGCAGTACTTC. Residues: CASSDRDRGSYEQYF.

The chain combines TRBV28 with TRBJ1-1; the D gene is possibly TRBD1 (6 bases). The CDR3 contains 17 residues. Germline V CDR1 and CDR2: MDHEN, SYDVKM. Trimming left V 5 bases short and J 5 bases short, with 24 bases between. The CDR3 DNA is TGTGCCAGCAGTGAAATTTGGGGGAATGGGGGGCGAACTGAAGCTTTCTTT. Residues: CASSEIWGNGGRTEAFF.

CDR3 sequence (DNA): TGCGCCAGCAGCTCGTACAGGGGGCCGGATGGCTACACCTTC. Amino acid sequence: CASSSYRGPDGYTF. The V and J genes are TRBV5-1 and TRBJ1-2; 9 bases are a match to TRBD1. Per the germline V gene, CDR1 is SGHRS and CDR2 is YFSETQ. The CDR3 length is 14 residues. The J segment lost 6 bases and the V segment lost 3 bases, leaving 6 bases of the junction unmatched. The entire variable domain, with the rest obtained from reference TRBV5-1 and TRBJ1-2, is as follows: KAGVTQTPRYLIKTRGQQVTLSCSPISGHRSVSWYQQTPGQGLQFLFEYFSETQRNKGNFPGRFSGRQFSNSRSEMNVSTLELGDSALYLCASSSYRGPDGYTFGSGTRLTVV.

This chain joins TRBV30 and TRBJ1-5; possibly TRBD1 for D (5 bases). Germline V lookup: CDR1 GTSNPN, CDR2 SVGIG (reference sequence). The CDR3 consists of 14 residues. Trimming took off 0 bases at V and 7 bases at J, with 13 bases between the two ends. CDR3 amino acids: CAWSVGAESQPQHF. The CDR3 coding sequence is TGTGCCTGGAGTGTAGGGGCAGAGAGCCAGCCCCAGCATTTT.

The chain recombines TRBV19 with TRBJ1-5, with 7 bases that match TRBD1. CDR1 LNHDA and CDR2 SQIVND come from the germline V gene (reference sequence). V was clipped by 5 bases and J by 0 bases; unmatched bases: 1. This CDR3 comprises 14 residues. The DNA for the CDR3 is TGTGCCAGTAGTTACAGGGGTAGCAATCAGCCCCAGCATTTT. Amino acids: CASSYRGSNQPQHF. The whole variable domain, filled in from reference TRBV19 and TRBJ1-5, reads DGGITQSPKYLFRKEGQNVTLSCEQNLNHDAMYWYRQDPGQGLRLIYYSQIVNDFQKGDIAEGYSVSREKKESFPLTVTSAQKNPTAFYLCASSYRGSNQPQHFGDGTRLSIL.

The chain recombines TRBV7-9 with TRBJ1-2; D not certain. V gave up 2 bases and J gave up 0 bases, with 10 bases separating them. The CDR3 extends over 15 amino acids. Germline V gene lookup returns CDR1 SEHNR and CDR2 FQNEAQ (reference sequence). Here the CDR3 reads CASSLLLPSNYGYTF. The CDR3 nucleotides are TGTGCCAGCAGCTTACTCCTACCCTCTAACTATGGCTACACCTTC.

V gene TRBV12-3 or TRBV12-4 combines with J gene TRBJ1-1; unclear D gene. The CDR3 covers 13 residues. V dropped 2 bases and J dropped 1 base, with 5 bases sitting between them. The CDR3 region is CASSLTANTEAFF. CDR3 nucleotides: TGTGCCAGCAGTTTAACCGCGAACACTGAAGCTTTCTTT.

The J gene is TRBJ2-2, the V gene TRBV9; D perhaps matches TRBD2 (5 bases). Trimming left V 0 bases short and J 4 bases short, with 13 bases between. Germline values: CDR1 SGDLS, CDR2 YYNGEE. CDR3 size: 16 residues. The CDR3 sequence: CASSVASSIGTGELFF. The CDR3 region has the DNA TGTGCCAGCAGCGTAGCATCTAGCATCGGCACCGGGGAGCTGTTTTTT.

The chain combines TRBV7-2 with TRBJ1-2; D call uncertain. Deletions cut 4 bases from V and 7 bases from J, with 16 bases between. CDR3 length: 14 amino acids. In germline, CDR1 is SGHTA, CDR2 FQGNSA. CDR3 coding DNA: TGTGCCAGCAGCTCCCTTTTCTCCATCAGTGGCTACACCTTC. Encoded protein: CASSSLFSISGYTF.

The rearrangement joins TRBV6-5 to TRBJ2-2; TRBD1 aligns across 9 bases. The trim removed 6 bases at V and 6 bases at J, leaving 5 bases unmatched. This CDR3 spans 14 amino acids. Per germline, CDR1 MNHEY and CDR2 SVGAGI. CDR3 coding DNA: TGTGCCAGCAGCTGGACAGGGGTAGCCGGGGAGCTGTTTTTT. Translating it yields CASSWTGVAGELFF.

The J gene is TRBJ2-2, the V gene TRBV27; the D gene could be TRBD1 or TRBD2 (5 bases each). Per the germline V gene, CDR1 is MNHEY and CDR2 is SMNVEV (reference sequence). V dropped 7 bases and J dropped 0 bases, with 24 bases sitting between them. The CDR3 consists of 19 residues. The CDR3 reads CASTSRDGLLSPNTGELFF. CDR3 sequence (DNA): TGTGCCAGCACCTCAAGGGACGGATTATTGTCCCCGAACACCGGGGAGCTGTTTTTT.

The chain links TRBV5-1 to TRBJ2-1; D is perhaps TRBD1 (5 bases). The CDR3 runs to 16 residues. Germline V gives CDR1 SGHRS, CDR2 YFSETQ. V lost 0 bases and J 1 base, leaving 11 bases between the germline ends. CDR3 DNA: TGCGCCAGCAGCTTGGGAGGACACACATCCTACAATGAGCAGTTCTTC. Translated: CASSLGGHTSYNEQFF.

This chain links TRBV18 with TRBJ2-7; 12 nucleotides agree with TRBD1. CDR3 size: 16 residues. With V trimmed by 1 base and J by 2 bases, 3 bases remained unmatched. Germline CDR1 is KGHSH and CDR2 is LQKENI. The CDR3 protein is CASSPLGQGATYEQYF. DNA for the CDR3: TGTGCCAGCTCACCACTGGGACAGGGGGCAACCTACGAGCAGTACTTC.

DNA for the CDR3: TGCGCCAGCAGCCAAGATCTCACACACGGGGAGCTGTTTTTT. This gives the protein CASSQDLTHGELFF. This sequence joins TRBV4-1 and TRBJ2-2; D call uncertain. Trimming took 0 bases from V and 7 from J, leaving 9 bases between them. Germline loops: CDR1 MGHRA, CDR2 YSYEKL. CDR3 length equals 14 residues.

The chain couples TRBV5-5 to TRBJ2-7; a possible D gene is TRBD1 (8 bases). V gave up 4 bases and J gave up 0 bases, with 17 bases separating them. The germline V gene has CDR1 SGHKS and CDR2 YYEKEE (reference sequence). The CDR3 consists of 16 residues. CDR3 sequence (DNA): TGTGCCAGCAGCCGAGGACAGGGAGGGACCTCCTACGAGCAGTACTTC. Amino acid sequence: CASSRGQGGTSYEQYF.

The J gene is TRBJ2-2, the V gene TRBV7-9, with D uncertain. V was cut by 4 bases and J by 6 bases, with 15 bases left in between. Looked up from germline, CDR1 is SEHNR and CDR2 is FQNEAQ (reference sequence). The CDR3 runs to 15 residues. Here the CDR3 reads CASSSARTLSGELFF. The CDR3 DNA follows: TGTGCCAGCAGCTCTGCCCGGACGTTATCCGGGGAGCTGTTTTTT. Supplemented by reference TRBV7-9 and TRBJ2-2, the full variable domain reads DTGVSQNPRHKITKRGQNVTFRCDPISEHNRLYWYRQTLGQGPEFLTYFQNEAQLEKSRLLSDRFSAERPKGSFSTLEIQRTEQGDSAMYLCASSSARTLSGELFFGEGSRLTVL.

This chain uses TRBV6-5 with TRBJ2-5; D not certain. Trimming cost V 7 bases and J 2 bases, with 17 bases left between them. The CDR3 runs to 15 residues. The germline CDR1 and CDR2 sequences are MNHEY and SVGAGI. The CDR3 DNA is TGTGCCAGCATTTTCGACCCATACCGACAAGAGACCCAGTACTTC. Translating gives CASIFDPYRQETQYF.

The rearrangement joins TRBV5-1 to TRBJ2-7; TRBD1 aligns across 10 bases. This CDR3 region has 17 residues. CDR1 and CDR2 from the germline V gene are SGHRS and YFSETQ. Germline trimming cut 4 bases from V and 4 bases from J; bases unmatched to any gene: 14. The CDR3 nucleotides are TGCGCCAGCAGCCTGACAGGGGGCCCCTATGAGGGTTACGAGCAGTACTTC. Amino acid sequence: CASSLTGGPYEGYEQYF. Variable domain in full (rest from reference TRBV5-1 and TRBJ2-7): KAGVTQTPRYLIKTRGQQVTLSCSPISGHRSVSWYQQTPGQGLQFLFEYFSETQRNKGNFPGRFSGRQFSNSRSEMNVSTLELGDSALYLCASSLTGGPYEGYEQYFGPGTRLTVT.